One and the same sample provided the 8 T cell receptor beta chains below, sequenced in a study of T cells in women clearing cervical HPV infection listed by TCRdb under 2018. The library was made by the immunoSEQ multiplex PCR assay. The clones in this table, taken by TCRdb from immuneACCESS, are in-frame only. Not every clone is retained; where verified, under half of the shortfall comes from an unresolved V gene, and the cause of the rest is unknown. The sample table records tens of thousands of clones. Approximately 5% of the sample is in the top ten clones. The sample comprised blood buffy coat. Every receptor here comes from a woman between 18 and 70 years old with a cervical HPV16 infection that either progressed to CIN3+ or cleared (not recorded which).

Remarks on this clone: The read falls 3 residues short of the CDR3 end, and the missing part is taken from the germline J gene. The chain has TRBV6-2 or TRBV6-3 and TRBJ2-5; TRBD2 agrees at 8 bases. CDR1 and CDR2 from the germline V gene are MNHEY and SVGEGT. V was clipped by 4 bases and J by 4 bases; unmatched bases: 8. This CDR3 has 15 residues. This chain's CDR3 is CASSWGRSGVETQYF. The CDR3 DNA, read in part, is TGTGCCAGCAGTTGGGGCCGTAGCGGGGTAGAGACC.

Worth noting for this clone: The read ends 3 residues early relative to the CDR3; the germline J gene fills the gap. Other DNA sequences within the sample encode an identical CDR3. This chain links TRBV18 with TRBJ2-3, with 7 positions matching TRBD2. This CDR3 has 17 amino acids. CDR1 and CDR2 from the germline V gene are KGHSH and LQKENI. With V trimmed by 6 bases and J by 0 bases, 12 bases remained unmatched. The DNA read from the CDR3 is TGTGCCAGCTCCCCCCCGAGCGGGGAAACCAGCACAGATACG. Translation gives CASSPPSGETSTDT. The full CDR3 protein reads CASSPPSGETSTDTQYF. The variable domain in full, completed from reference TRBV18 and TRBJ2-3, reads NAGVMQNPRHLVRRRGQEARLRCSPMKGHSHVYWYRQLPEEGLKFMVYLQKENIIDESGMPKERFSAEFPKEGPSILRIQQVVRGDSAAYFCASSPPSGETSTDTQYFGPGTRLTVL.

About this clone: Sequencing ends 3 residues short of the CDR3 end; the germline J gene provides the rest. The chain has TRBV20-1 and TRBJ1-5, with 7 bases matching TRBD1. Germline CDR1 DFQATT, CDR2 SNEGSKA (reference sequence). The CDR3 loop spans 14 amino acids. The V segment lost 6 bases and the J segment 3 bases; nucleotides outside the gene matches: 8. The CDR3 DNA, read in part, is TGCAGTGCCACCACAGGGGCCTTCAATCAGCCC. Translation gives CSATTGAFNQP. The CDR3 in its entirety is CSATTGAFNQPQHF.

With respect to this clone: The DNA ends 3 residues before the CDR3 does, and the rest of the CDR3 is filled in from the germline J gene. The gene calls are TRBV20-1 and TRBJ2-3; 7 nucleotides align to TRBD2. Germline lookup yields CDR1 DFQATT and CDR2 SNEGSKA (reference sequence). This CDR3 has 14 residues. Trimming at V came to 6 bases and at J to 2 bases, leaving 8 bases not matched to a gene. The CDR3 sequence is CSAVAGVNTDTQYF. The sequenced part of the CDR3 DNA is TGCAGTGCAGTAGCGGGTGTTAACACAGATACG.

The CDR3 is CSAPIHGLAGGSSSYNEQFF. The sequenced part of the CDR3 DNA is TGCAGTGCTCCCATTCACGGACTAGCGGGGGGCTCGAGCTCCTACAATGAG. The rearrangement joins TRBV20-1 to TRBJ2-1; 14 nucleotides align to TRBD2. The read ends 3 residues early relative to the CDR3; the germline J gene fills the gap. The V segment lost 5 bases and the J segment 0 bases; nucleotides outside the gene matches: 15. Germline V gives CDR1 DFQATT, CDR2 SNEGSKA (reference sequence). The length of the CDR3 is 20 residues.

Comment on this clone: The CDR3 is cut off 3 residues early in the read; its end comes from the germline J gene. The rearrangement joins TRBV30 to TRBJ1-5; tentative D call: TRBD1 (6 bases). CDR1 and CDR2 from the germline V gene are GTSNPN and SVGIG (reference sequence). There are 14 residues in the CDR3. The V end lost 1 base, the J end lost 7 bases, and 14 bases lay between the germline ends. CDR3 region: CAWSGGGQGQPQHF. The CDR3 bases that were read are TGTGCCTGGAGTGGTGGGGGCCAAGGGCAGCCC. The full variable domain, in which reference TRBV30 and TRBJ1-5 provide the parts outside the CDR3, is SQTIHQWPATLVQPVGSPLSLECTVEGTSNPNLYWYRQAAGRGLQLLFYSVGIGQISSEVPQNLSASRPQDRQFILSSKKLLLSDSGFYLCAWSGGGQGQPQHFGDGTRLSIL.

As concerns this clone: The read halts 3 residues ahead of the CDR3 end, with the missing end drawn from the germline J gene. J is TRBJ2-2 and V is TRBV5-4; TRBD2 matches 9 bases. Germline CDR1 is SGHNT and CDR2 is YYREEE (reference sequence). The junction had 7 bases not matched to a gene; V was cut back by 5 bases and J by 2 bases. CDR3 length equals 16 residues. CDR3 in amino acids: CASRISSGANTGELFF. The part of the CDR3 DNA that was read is TGTGCCAGCAGAATATCTAGCGGGGCTAACACCGGGGAG.

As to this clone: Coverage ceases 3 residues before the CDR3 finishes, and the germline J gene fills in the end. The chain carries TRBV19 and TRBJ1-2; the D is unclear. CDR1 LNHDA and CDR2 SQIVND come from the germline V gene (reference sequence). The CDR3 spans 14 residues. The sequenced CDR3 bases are TGTGCCAGTACTACTGCATCGCGCACAGATACC. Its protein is CASTTASRTDT. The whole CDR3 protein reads CASTTASRTDTYTF.